The 12 T cell receptor beta chains presented below share a single source sample, sequenced in a study of blood T cell repertoires in COVID-19 (dated by TCRdb to about 2020). Libraries were prepared through the immunoSEQ multiplex PCR assay. The table comes from immuneACCESS by way of TCRdb, which keeps in-frame sequences with V and J called. Part of the clones is missing from these tables; in studies checked, under half for an unresolved V gene and the rest for unknown reasons. Present in this sample are about 59,000 clones, about 90% of which were seen just once. The ten largest make up 4.5% to 5.5% of the sample. Sequencing input: peripheral blood. Receptors were obtained from an elderly man in a cohort sampled during active COVID-19.

The V gene is TRBV10-1, the J gene TRBJ2-1, with 11 bases identical to TRBD2. CDR3 length equals 16 residues. V shed 3 bases, J shed 7 bases, and the junction held 8 bases outside the gene matches. In germline, CDR1 is WNHNN, CDR2 SYGVQD (reference sequence). The DNA of the CDR3 is TGCGCCAGCAGTGACCCTCTAGCGGGGGGCAAGAATGAGCAGTTCTTC. Protein product: CASSDPLAGGKNEQFF.

The chain combines TRBV3-1 (or the pseudogene TRBV3-2) with TRBJ1-1; D gene unclear. CDR3 size: 13 residues. Trimming removed 0 bases at V and 11 bases at J, with 13 bases between. Germline V gene data show CDR1 as LGHDT and CDR2 as YNNKEL (reference sequence). The CDR3, as DNA: TGTGCCAGCAGCCAAGATGGAGGACTGGGGGCTTTCTTT. It is translated as CASSQDGGLGAFF.

This clone was detected once. J is TRBJ2-1 and V is TRBV2, with 9 nucleotides matching TRBD2. The junction had 11 bases not matched to a gene; V was cut back by 4 bases and J by 10 bases. Germline V lookup: CDR1 SNHLY, CDR2 FYNNEI. The CDR3 totals 15 residues. The CDR3 loop is CASSVLAGPTGEQFF. In DNA, the CDR3 is TGTGCCAGCAGTGTGCTAGCGGGGCCCACAGGAGAGCAGTTCTTC.

CDR3 region: CASSLTGGGGTEAFF. DNA of the CDR3: TGTGCCAGCAGCTTAACAGGGGGCGGGGGCACTGAAGCTTTCTTT. The chain is built from TRBV5-4 and TRBJ1-1, with 9 bases aligning to TRBD1. There are 15 residues in the CDR3. Trimming removed 2 bases from V and 4 bases from J; junction bases left unmatched: 6. Germline V gives CDR1 SGHNT, CDR2 YYREEE (reference sequence).

V gene TRBV11-1 combines with J gene TRBJ2-7; 8 nucleotides line up with TRBD1. The CDR3 is 15 amino acids. Looked up from germline, CDR1 is SGHAT and CDR2 is FQDESV (reference sequence). The ends lost 3 bases at V and 3 bases at J; junction bases unmatched: 7. CDR3 nucleotide sequence: TGTGCCAGCAGCTTTGGGACAGGTATTGACTACGAGCAGTACTTC. This translates into CASSFGTGIDYEQYF.

This clone was observed a single time. V and J are TRBV7-2 and TRBJ2-5; the D gene is possibly TRBD1 (6 bases). CDR1 SGHTA and CDR2 FQGNSA come from the germline V gene. This CDR3 is built from 12 residues. V gave up 5 bases and J gave up 9 bases, with 13 bases separating them. The CDR3 sequence: CASSPDQGSQYF. As DNA, the CDR3 is TGTGCCAGCAGCCCGGACCAGGGGTCCCAGTACTTC.

The rearrangement links TRBV20-1 to TRBJ2-7; D may be TRBD2 (5 bases). Germline-derived CDR1 and CDR2 are DFQATT and SNEGSKA (reference sequence). The CDR3 loop spans 11 amino acids. Trimming pared 4 bases from V and 4 bases from J, leaving 8 bases between. The CDR3 bases are TGCAGTGCTATGTGGGAGTACGAGCAGTACTTC. Translating gives CSAMWEYEQYF.

V usage is TRBV7-2 and J usage is TRBJ2-3; 10 nucleotides align to TRBD2. The V gene end was trimmed by 2 bases and the J gene end by 2 bases; junction bases not matched to a gene: 4. The CDR3 is 16 residues long. CDR1 and CDR2 from the germline V gene are SGHTA and FQGNSA. CDR3 amino acids: CASSLSGGVFTDTQYF. DNA of the CDR3: TGTGCCAGCAGCTTAAGCGGGGGGGTGTTCACAGATACGCAGTATTTT. Full variable domain (missing parts from reference TRBV7-2 and TRBJ2-3): GAGVSQSPSNKVTEKGKDVELRCDPISGHTALYWYRQSLGQGLEFLIYFQGNSAPDKSGLPSDRFSAERTGGSVSTLTIQRTQQEDSAVYLCASSLSGGVFTDTQYFGPGTRLTVL.

The chain employs TRBV5-1 and TRBJ2-7, with TRBD1 matching 8 bases. Losses at the gene ends were 0 bases for V and 5 bases for J; bases not matched to a gene: 7. The CDR3 contains 15 residues. Germline V gene data show CDR1 as SGHRS and CDR2 as YFSETQ. In DNA, the CDR3 is TGCGCCAGCAGCTTGGAGGAACAGGGGGGAAACGAGCAGTACTTC. Its translation is CASSLEEQGGNEQYF.

This clone has more than one count but fewer than ten. This same CDR3 is encoded by further DNA sequences in the sample. The rearrangement links TRBV9 to TRBJ1-5; 7 bases are shared with TRBD1. There are 14 residues in the CDR3. J was trimmed by 3 bases and V by 2 bases; bases with no gene match: 2. Germline V gives CDR1 SGDLS, CDR2 YYNGEE. The CDR3 DNA sequence: TGTGCCAGCAGCGTCGGGACAGACAATCAGCCCCAGCATTTT. As protein: CASSVGTDNQPQHF.

This chain connects TRBV7-2 to TRBJ1-1, with 8 nucleotides matching TRBD1. The V gene's germline CDR1 is SGHTA and CDR2 FQGNSA. J lost 1 base, V lost 5 bases, and 3 bases had no gene match. The CDR3 contains 14 residues. The CDR3 here is CASSAGQGNTEAFF. CDR3 nucleotides: TGTGCCAGCAGCGCAGGACAGGGGAACACTGAAGCTTTCTTT.

The chain recombines TRBV7-2 with TRBJ1-1; the match to TRBD1 covers 10 bases. The CDR3 has 14 amino acids. V shed 0 bases, J shed 10 bases, and the junction held 5 bases outside the gene matches. Looked up from germline, CDR1 is SGHTA and CDR2 is FQGNSA. CDR3 in DNA: TGTGCCAGCAGCTTAGCGGGACAGGGGTTTTTAGCTTTCTTT. It is translated as CASSLAGQGFLAFF. Full variable domain (outside the CDR3, taken from reference TRBV7-2 and TRBJ1-1): GAGVSQSPSNKVTEKGKDVELRCDPISGHTALYWYRQSLGQGLEFLIYFQGNSAPDKSGLPSDRFSAERTGGSVSTLTIQRTQQEDSAVYLCASSLAGQGFLAFFGQGTRLTVV.